A single sample is the source of the 13 T cell receptor beta chains below, sequenced in a study of beta chain features in type 1 diabetes. Reverse transcription of all isolated RNA meant that expressed TCRB transcripts were sequenced. Only in-frame clones appear in the TCRdb table, and some are missing; sequencing was by immunoSEQ multiplex PCR. The table records about 240,000 clones, 27% of them present only once. Sequenced input: central memory CD4+ T cells from blood. All receptors derive from a man aged 25 to 45 in good health.

This clone was recorded a few times. This chain uses TRBV5-1 with TRBJ2-3, with D hard to call. The germline V gene encodes CDR1 SGHRS and CDR2 YFSETQ. The V end was cut by 0 bases, the J end by 0 bases, with 5 bases between. This CDR3 spans 14 amino acids. The CDR3 DNA is TGCGCCAGCAGCTTGGATCCCAGCACAGATACGCAGTATTTT. It codes for CASSLDPSTDTQYF.

CDR3 nucleotide sequence: TGTGCCAGCAGCCTGCGACAGGGGCGAGCTGGGGCCAACGTCCTGACTTTC. Translated: CASSLRQGRAGANVLTF. The chain carries TRBV5-6 and TRBJ2-6, with 8 nucleotides matching TRBD1. V trimming: 4 bases; J trimming: 2 bases; junction bases outside the gene matches: 8. The V gene's germline CDR1 is SGHDT and CDR2 YYEEEE. The CDR3 sequence is 17 residues long.

The V call is TRBV6-1, the J call TRBJ2-3; D is undetermined. This CDR3 comprises 16 residues. Germline CDR1 MNHNS, CDR2 SASEGT. V lost 0 bases and J lost 3, with 13 bases in between. The CDR3 nucleotides are TGTGCCAGCAGTGAAGCAAACAAATTATGGACAGATACGCAGTATTTT. This translates into CASSEANKLWTDTQYF.

This clone was observed a few times. This chain connects TRBV6-6 to TRBJ2-1, with 7 bases that match TRBD2. Germline loops: CDR1 MNHNY, CDR2 SVGAGI (reference sequence). V was clipped by 5 bases and J by 10 bases; unmatched bases: 2. CDR3 length: 11 residues. In DNA form, the CDR3 reads TGTGCCAGCAGTCGTAGCGGGGAGCAGTTCTTC. Translated: CASSRSGEQFF.

The rearrangement links TRBV10-3 to TRBJ1-6; D is unresolved. CDR1 is ENHRY and CDR2 is SYGVKD in the germline V gene. The CDR3 spans 17 residues. Deletions cut 0 bases from V and 7 bases from J, with 16 bases between. This CDR3 is CAISESAPSGGNSPLHF. In DNA, the CDR3 is TGTGCCATCAGTGAGTCGGCCCCCTCCGGTGGCAATTCACCCCTCCACTTT.

This clone was picked up one time. The V and J genes are TRBV11-2 and TRBJ2-7; no firm D call. Between the trimmed V and J ends, which lost 3 bases and 4 bases, there was a span of 1 base. Germline V gives CDR1 SGHAT, CDR2 FQNNGV. There are 10 residues in the CDR3. This CDR3 reads CASSFYEQYF. The DNA for the CDR3 is TGTGCCAGCAGCTTTTACGAGCAGTACTTC.

In its sample, this clone was seen many times. V is TRBV30 and J is TRBJ2-3; D unresolved. Trimming stripped 1 base from V and 4 bases from J, with 9 bases between. The germline gives CDR1 GTSNPN, CDR2 SVGIG (reference sequence). The length of the CDR3 is 13 residues. Here the CDR3 reads CAWSGISSDTQYF. The CDR3 DNA is TGTGCCTGGAGTGGGATTAGCTCAGATACGCAGTATTTT.

This chain connects TRBV28 to TRBJ2-7; D tentatively reads TRBD1 or TRBD2 (5 bases each). The CDR3 runs to 14 residues. Trimming pared 6 bases from V and 3 bases from J, leaving 15 bases between. Germline-derived CDR1 and CDR2 are MDHEN and SYDVKM. In DNA, the CDR3 is TGTGCCAGCAGAGGGGACCTCCGGGGCTACGAGCAGTACTTC. Translating gives CASRGDLRGYEQYF.

The chain has TRBV5-6 and TRBJ2-1; D is unclear. The CDR3 consists of 15 residues. Trimming pared 3 bases from V and 3 bases from J, leaving 13 bases between. The germline V gene encodes CDR1 SGHDT and CDR2 YYEEEE. The CDR3 DNA sequence: TGTGCCAGCAGCTCCGCCCTTAATGGCTACAATGAGCAGTTCTTC. Translating it yields CASSSALNGYNEQFF.

This clone occurred a few times. The chain carries TRBV7-2 and TRBJ1-1, with TRBD1 as a possible D gene (6 bases). This CDR3 is built from 15 residues. Germline V gene data show CDR1 as SGHTA and CDR2 as FQGNSA. Trimming left V 5 bases short and J 5 bases short, with 18 bases between. DNA of the CDR3: TGTGCCAGCAGCGACAGGCGGGGAGGAGAAACTGAAGCTTTCTTT. Translated: CASSDRRGGETEAFF.

With respect to this clone: Additional DNA sequences in this sample encode the identical CDR3. The J gene is TRBJ2-1, the V gene TRBV6-5; 7 positions agree with TRBD2. The CDR3 is 13 residues long. Germline CDR1 MNHEY, CDR2 SVGAGI. V lost 0 bases, J lost 10 bases, and 3 bases stayed unmatched. CDR3 in DNA: TGTGCCAGCAGTTACTCGCGCGGGGGAGAGCAGTTCTTC. Amino acid sequence: CASSYSRGGEQFF.

This clone was seen more than once but under ten times. Other nucleotide sequences in the sample specify the same CDR3. The V and J genes are TRBV29-1 and TRBJ2-1; weak D call: TRBD2 (6 bases). CDR3 length: 11 residues. The V end lost 3 bases, the J end lost 7 bases, and 7 bases lay between the germline ends. The germline V gene encodes CDR1 SQVTM and CDR2 ANQGSEA. The CDR3 is CSVDRGNEQFF. The DNA of the CDR3 is TGCAGCGTTGACCGGGGGAATGAGCAGTTCTTC.

The V gene is TRBV30, the J gene TRBJ2-3; D gene ambiguous. The CDR3 extends over 13 amino acids. CDR1 is GTSNPN, CDR2 SVGIG, per germline (reference sequence). V was trimmed by 1 base and J by 6 bases, leaving 11 bases between them. The CDR3 DNA follows: TGTGCCTGGAGTGCTGAGTCCCGGGATACGCAGTATTTT. Its translation is CAWSAESRDTQYF.